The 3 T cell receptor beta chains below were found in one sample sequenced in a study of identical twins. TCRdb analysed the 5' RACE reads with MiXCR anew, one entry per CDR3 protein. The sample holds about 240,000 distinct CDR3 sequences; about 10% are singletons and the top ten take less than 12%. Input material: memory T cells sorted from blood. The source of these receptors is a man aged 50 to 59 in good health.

The DNA for the CDR3 is TGTGCCTGGAGAGGTTTCGGCAGCGGGAGTGGGAATGAGCAGTTCTTC. Residues: CAWRGFGSGSGNEQFF. This chain links TRBV30 with TRBJ2-1, with 8 bases fitting TRBD2. The CDR3 sequence is 16 residues long. The germline V gene encodes CDR1 GTSNPN and CDR2 SVGIG (reference sequence). Trimming removed 3 bases from V and 7 bases from J; junction bases left unmatched: 14.

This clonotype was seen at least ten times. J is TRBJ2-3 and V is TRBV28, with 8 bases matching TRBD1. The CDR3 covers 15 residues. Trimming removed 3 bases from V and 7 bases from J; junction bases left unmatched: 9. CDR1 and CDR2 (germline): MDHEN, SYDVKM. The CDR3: CASSFRTGRTNTQYF. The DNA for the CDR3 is TGTGCCAGCAGTTTCCGGACAGGGCGGACCAATACGCAGTATTTT.

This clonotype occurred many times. The CDR3 sequence: CSARQGYGYTF. In nucleotides, the CDR3 is TGCAGTGCCAGACAGGGGTACGGCTACACCTTC. This chain links TRBV20-1 with TRBJ1-2; 8 bases align to TRBD1. CDR3 length equals 11 residues. V dropped 6 bases and J dropped 8; count of bases not matched to a gene: 5. Per germline, CDR1 DFQATT and CDR2 SNEGSKA (reference sequence).